The clone carrying this T cell receptor beta chain was detected only a few times. Antigen specificity is unknown. V was trimmed by 4 bases and J by 2 bases, leaving 12 bases between them. Germline CDR1 reads LGHNA; CDR2 reads YNFKEQ. The CDR3 has 15 amino acids. With 60 Vbeta and 13 Jbeta primers, the PCR was carried out. Method: immunoSEQ multiplex PCR; TCRdb's copy keeps in-frame clones and lacks some. Among around 190,000 clones listed, roughly 81% were seen once. The data stem from a study of cytomegalovirus exposure and HLA in healthy donors. The study, taken as a whole, reports: When analyzed later, a missense DCLRE1C variant was found to be linked to TCR beta V- and J-gene trimming. HLA allele associations emerged for around 16,000 TCR beta sequences in a later analysis, at 0.05 false discovery rate. Associated with cytomegalovirus, according to the listing, were some 150 TCR beta chains.

The sequence came from a woman between 25 and 40 years old in good health and CMV-seropositive. The source material was PBMCs. The genes are TRBV4-2 and TRBJ1-3, with D perhaps TRBD1 (6 bases). The CDR3 DNA is TGTGCCAGCAGCCCGACGTCAGGGGCTGGAAACACCATATATTTT. Translation: CASSPTSGAGNTIYF.